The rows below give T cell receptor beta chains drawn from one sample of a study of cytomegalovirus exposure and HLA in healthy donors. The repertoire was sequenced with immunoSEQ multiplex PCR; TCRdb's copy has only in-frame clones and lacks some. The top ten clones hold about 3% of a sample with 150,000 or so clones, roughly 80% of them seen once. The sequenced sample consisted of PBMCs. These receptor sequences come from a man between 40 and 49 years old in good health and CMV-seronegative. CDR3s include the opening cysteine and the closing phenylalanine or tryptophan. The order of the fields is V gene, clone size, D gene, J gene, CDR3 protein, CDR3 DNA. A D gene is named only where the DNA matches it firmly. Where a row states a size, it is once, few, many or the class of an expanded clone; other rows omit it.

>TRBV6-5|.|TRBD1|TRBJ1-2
CASSYSAAGGRRGYTF
TGTGCCAGCAGTTACTCGGCGGCAGGGGGGAGGAGAGGCTACACCTTC
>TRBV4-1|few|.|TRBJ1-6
CASSQDGGMGASYNSPLHF
TGCGCCAGCAGCCAAGATGGTGGGATGGGGGCGTCCTATAATTCACCCCTCCACTTT
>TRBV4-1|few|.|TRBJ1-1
CASGIQGPNTEAFF
TGCGCCAGCGGTATTCAGGGTCCGAACACTGAAGCTTTCTTT
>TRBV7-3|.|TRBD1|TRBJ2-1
CASSSGTGEQFF
TGTGCCAGCAGCTCGGGGACAGGTGAGCAGTTCTTC
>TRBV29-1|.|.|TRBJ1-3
CSVKRSGNTIYF
TGCAGCGTTAAGCGCTCTGGAAACACCATATATTTT
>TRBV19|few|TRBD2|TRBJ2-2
CASSGGSLGGTGELFF
TGTGCCAGTAGTGGAGGGTCTCTGGGGGGGACCGGGGAGCTGTTTTTT
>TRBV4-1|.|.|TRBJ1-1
CASSHPARGTEAFF
TGCGCCAGCAGCCATCCGGCAAGGGGCACTGAAGCTTTCTTT
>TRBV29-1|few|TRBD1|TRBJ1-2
CSVEDNRGSGGYTF
TGCAGCGTTGAAGATAACAGGGGAAGCGGTGGCTACACCTTC
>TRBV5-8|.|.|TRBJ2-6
CASSLAWLNSGANVLTF
TGTGCCAGCAGCTTGGCCTGGCTGAACTCTGGGGCCAACGTCCTGACTTTC
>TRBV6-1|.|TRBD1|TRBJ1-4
CASSAQGQSNEKLFF
TGTGCCAGCAGTGCCCAGGGACAGAGTAATGAAAAACTGTTTTTT
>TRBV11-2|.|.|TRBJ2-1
CASSLVSDEQFF
TGTGCCAGCAGCTTAGTTAGCGATGAGCAGTTCTTC
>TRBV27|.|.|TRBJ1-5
CASSLSGQTQPQHF
TGTGCCAGCAGTTTATCGGGGCAGACCCAGCCCCAGCATTTT
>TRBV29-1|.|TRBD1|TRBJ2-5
CSVEGDRAGETQYF
TGCAGCGTTGAAGGGGACAGGGCAGGCGAGACCCAGTACTTC
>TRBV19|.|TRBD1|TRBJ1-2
CASSGGTGINYGYTF
TGTGCCAGTAGTGGAGGGACAGGGATTAACTATGGCTACACCTTC
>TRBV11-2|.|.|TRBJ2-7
CASSPTVGGYEQYF
TGTGCCAGCAGCCCAACGGTCGGAGGCTACGAGCAGTACTTC
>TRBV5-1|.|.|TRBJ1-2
CASSLASGSYGYTF
TGCGCCAGCAGCCTCGCCTCGGGGTCCTATGGCTACACCTTC